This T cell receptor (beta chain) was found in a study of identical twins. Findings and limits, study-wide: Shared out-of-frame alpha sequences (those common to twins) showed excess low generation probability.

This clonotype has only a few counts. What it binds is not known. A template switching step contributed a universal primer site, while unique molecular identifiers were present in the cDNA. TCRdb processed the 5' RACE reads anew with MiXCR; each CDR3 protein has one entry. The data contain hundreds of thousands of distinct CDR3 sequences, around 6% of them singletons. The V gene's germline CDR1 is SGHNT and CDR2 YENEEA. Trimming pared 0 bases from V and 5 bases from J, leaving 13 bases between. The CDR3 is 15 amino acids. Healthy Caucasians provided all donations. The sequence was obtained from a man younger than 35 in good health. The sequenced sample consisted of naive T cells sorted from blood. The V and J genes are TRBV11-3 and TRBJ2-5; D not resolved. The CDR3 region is CASSLDFGSWETQYF. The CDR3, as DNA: TGTGCCAGCAGCTTAGATTTCGGCTCGTGGGAGACCCAGTACTTC.